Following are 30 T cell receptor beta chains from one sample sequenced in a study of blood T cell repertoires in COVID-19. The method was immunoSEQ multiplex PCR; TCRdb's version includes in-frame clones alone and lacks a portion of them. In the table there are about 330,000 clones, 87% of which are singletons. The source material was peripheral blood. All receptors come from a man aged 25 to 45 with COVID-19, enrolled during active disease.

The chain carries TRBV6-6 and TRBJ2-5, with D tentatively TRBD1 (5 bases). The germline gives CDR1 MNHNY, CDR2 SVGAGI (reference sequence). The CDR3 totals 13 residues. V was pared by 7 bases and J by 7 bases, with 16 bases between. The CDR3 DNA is TGTGCCAGCACGGGCAGGGAATCCGGGACCCAGTACTTC. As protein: CASTGRESGTQYF.

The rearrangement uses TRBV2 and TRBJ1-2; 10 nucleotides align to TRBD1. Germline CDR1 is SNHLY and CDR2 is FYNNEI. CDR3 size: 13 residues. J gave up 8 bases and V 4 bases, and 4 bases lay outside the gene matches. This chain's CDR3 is CASSAGTGDGYTF. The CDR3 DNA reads TGTGCCAGCAGTGCCGGGACAGGGGACGGCTACACCTTC.

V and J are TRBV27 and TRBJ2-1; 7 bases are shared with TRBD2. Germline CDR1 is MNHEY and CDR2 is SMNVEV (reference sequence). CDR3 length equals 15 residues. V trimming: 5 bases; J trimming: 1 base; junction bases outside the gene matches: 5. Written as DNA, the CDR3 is TGTGCCAGCAGTCTCGCTAGCGGATCCTACAATGAGCAGTTCTTC. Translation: CASSLASGSYNEQFF.

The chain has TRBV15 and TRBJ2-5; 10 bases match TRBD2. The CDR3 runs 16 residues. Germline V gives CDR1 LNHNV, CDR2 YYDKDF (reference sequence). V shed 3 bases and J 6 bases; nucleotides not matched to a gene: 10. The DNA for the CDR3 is TGTGCCACCAGCAGGAGCGGGGGGGCCCTCTATCAGACCCAGTACTTC. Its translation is CATSRSGGALYQTQYF.

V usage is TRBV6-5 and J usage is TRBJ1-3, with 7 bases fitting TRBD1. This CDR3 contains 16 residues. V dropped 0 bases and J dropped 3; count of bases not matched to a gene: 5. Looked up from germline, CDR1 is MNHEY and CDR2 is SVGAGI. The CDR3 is CASSYSNYRGGNTIYF. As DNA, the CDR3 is TGTGCCAGCAGTTACTCGAATTACAGGGGTGGAAACACCATATATTTT.

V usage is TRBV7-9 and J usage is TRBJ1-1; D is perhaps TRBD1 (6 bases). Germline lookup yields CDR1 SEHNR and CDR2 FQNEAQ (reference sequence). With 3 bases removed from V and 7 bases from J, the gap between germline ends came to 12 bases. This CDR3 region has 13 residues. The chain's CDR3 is CASSFGQLLEAFF. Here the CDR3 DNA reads TGTGCCAGCAGCTTTGGACAGCTTCTTGAAGCTTTCTTT.

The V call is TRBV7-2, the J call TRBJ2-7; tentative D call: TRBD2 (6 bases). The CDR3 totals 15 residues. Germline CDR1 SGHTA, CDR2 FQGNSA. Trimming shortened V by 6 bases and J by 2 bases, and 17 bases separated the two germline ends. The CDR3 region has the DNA TGTGCCAGCAGGATGGCCGGGCGGGGAACCTACGAGCAGTACTTC. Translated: CASRMAGRGTYEQYF.

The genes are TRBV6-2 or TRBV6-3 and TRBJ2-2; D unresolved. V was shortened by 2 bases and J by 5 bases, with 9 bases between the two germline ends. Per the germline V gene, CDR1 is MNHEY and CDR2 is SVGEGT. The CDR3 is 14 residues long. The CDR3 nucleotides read TGTGCCAGCAGTTACATCAGTCAAACCGGGGAGCTGTTTTTT. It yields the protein CASSYISQTGELFF.

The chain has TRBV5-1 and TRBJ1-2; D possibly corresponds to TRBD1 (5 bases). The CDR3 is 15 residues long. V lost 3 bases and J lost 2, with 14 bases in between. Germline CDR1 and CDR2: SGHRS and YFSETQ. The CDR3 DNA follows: TGCGCCAGCAGCTATGGGGGGGTAGTGAACTATGGCTACACCTTC. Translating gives CASSYGGVVNYGYTF. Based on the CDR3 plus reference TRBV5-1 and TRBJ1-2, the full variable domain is KAGVTQTPRYLIKTRGQQVTLSCSPISGHRSVSWYQQTPGQGLQFLFEYFSETQRNKGNFPGRFSGRQFSNSRSEMNVSTLELGDSALYLCASSYGGVVNYGYTFGSGTRLTVV.

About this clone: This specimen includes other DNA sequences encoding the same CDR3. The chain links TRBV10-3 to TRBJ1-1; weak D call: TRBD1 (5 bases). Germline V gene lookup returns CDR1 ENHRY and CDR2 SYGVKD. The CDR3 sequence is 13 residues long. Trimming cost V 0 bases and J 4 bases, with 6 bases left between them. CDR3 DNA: TGTGCCATCAGTGAGTCAGGGGCCACTGAAGCTTTCTTT. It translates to CAISESGATEAFF.

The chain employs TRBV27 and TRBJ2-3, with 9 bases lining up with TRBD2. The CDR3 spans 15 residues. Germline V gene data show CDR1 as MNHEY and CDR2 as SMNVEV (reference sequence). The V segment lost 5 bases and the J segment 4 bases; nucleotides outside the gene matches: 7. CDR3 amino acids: CASSMLAGIADTQYF. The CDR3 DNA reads TGTGCCAGCAGTATGCTAGCGGGAATCGCAGATACGCAGTATTTT.

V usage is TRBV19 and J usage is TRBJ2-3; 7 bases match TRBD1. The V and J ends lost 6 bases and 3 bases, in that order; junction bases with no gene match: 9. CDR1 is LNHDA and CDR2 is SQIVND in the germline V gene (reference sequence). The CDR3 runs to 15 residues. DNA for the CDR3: TGTGCCAGTAGCTCGACAGGGCGGCGGACAGATACGCAGTATTTT. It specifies CASSSTGRRTDTQYF.

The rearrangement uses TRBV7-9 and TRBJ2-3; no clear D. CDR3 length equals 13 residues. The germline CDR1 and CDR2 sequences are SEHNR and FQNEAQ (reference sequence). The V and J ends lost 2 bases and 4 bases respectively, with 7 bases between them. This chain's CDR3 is CASSLSLADTQYF. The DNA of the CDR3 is TGTGCCAGCAGCTTAAGTTTAGCAGATACGCAGTATTTT.

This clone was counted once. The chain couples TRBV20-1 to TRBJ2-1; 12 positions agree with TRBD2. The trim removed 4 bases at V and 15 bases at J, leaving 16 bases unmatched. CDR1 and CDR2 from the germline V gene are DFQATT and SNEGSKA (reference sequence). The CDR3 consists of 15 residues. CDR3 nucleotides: TGCAGTGCTATTGACTCGGGACTAGCGGGTTCTCTACGGTTCTTC. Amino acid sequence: CSAIDSGLAGSLRFF.

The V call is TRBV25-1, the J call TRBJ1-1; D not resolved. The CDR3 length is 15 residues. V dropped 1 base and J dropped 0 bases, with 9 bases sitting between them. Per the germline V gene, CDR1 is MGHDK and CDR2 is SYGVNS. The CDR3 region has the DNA TGTGCCAGCAGTGAATTCGGAGAAATGAACACTGAAGCTTTCTTT. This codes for CASSEFGEMNTEAFF.

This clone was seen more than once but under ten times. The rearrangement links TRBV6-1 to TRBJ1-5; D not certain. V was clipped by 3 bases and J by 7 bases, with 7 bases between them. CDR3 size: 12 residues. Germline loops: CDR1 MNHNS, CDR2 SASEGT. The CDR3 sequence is CASSEAGQPQHF. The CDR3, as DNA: TGTGCCAGCAGTGAGGCAGGCCAGCCCCAGCATTTT.

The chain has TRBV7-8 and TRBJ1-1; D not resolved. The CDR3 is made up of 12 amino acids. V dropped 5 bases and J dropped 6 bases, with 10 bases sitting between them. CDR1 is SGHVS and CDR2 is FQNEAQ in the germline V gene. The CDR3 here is CASSQTEAEAFF. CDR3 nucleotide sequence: TGTGCCAGCAGCCAAACCGAGGCTGAAGCTTTCTTT.

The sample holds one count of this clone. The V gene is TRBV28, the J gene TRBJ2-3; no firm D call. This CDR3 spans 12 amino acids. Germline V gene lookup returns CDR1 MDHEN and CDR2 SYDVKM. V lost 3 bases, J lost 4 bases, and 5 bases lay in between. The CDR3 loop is CASSFLPDTQYF. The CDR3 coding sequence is TGTGCCAGCAGTTTTCTACCAGATACGCAGTATTTT.

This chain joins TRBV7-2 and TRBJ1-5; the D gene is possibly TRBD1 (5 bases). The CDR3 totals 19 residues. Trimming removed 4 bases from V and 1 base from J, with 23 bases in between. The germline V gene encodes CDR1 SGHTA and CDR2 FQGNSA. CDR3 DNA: TGTGCCAGCAGCTCCACCCGAACAGGATTTTATAGGAGCAATCAGCCCCAGCATTTT. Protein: CASSSTRTGFYRSNQPQHF.

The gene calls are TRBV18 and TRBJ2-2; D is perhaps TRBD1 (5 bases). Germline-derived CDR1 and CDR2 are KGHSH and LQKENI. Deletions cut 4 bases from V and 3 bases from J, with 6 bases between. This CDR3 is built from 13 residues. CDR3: CASSQQDTGELFF. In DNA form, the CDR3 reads TGTGCCAGCTCACAACAGGACACCGGGGAGCTGTTTTTT.

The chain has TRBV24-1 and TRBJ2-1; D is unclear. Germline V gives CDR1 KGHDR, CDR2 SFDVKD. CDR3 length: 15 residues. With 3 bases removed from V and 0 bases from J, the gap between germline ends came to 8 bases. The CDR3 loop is CATSDRTASYNEQFF. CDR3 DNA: TGTGCCACCAGTGATAGAACAGCCTCCTACAATGAGCAGTTCTTC.

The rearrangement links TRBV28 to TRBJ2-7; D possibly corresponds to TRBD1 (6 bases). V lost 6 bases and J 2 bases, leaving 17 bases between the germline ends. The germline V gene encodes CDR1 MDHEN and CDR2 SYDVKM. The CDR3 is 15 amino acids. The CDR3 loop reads CASRENYGQTYEQYF. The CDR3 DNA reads TGTGCCAGCAGGGAGAACTATGGACAGACCTACGAGCAGTACTTC.

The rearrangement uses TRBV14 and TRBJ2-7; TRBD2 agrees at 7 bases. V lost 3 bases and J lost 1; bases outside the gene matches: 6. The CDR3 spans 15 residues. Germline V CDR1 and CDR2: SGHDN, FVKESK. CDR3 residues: CASSQSGAGSYEQYF. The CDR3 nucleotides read TGTGCCAGCAGCCAGAGCGGGGCAGGATCCTACGAGCAGTACTTC.

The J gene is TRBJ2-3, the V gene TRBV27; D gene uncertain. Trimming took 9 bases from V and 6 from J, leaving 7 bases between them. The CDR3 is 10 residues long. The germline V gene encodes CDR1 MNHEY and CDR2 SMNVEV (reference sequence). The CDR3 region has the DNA TGTGCCAGGAAGAGGGATACGCAGTATTTT. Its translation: CARKRDTQYF.

The CDR3 is CASSAIQGAGETQYF. DNA for the CDR3: TGTGCCAGCAGCGCCATACAGGGGGCGGGGGAGACCCAGTACTTC. The V gene is TRBV9, the J gene TRBJ2-5, with 9 positions matching TRBD1. Germline V CDR1 and CDR2: SGDLS, YYNGEE. With 3 bases clipped from V and 5 bases from J, the junction kept 8 bases outside the gene matches. The CDR3 loop spans 15 amino acids.

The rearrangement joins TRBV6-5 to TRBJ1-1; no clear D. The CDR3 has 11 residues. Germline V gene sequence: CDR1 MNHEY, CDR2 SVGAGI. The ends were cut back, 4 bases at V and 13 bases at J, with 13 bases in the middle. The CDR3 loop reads CASSSAGFDFF. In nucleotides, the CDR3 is TGTGCCAGCAGTTCCGCGGGGTTTGATTTCTTT.

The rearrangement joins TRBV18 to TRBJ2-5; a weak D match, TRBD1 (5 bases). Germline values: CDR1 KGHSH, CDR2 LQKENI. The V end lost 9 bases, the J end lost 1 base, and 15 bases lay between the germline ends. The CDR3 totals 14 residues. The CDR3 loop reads CASFDSQTQETQYF. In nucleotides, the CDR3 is TGTGCCAGTTTCGACAGCCAAACCCAAGAGACCCAGTACTTC. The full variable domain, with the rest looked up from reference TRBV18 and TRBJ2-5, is NAGVMQNPRHLVRRRGQEARLRCSPMKGHSHVYWYRQLPEEGLKFMVYLQKENIIDESGMPKERFSAEFPKEGPSILRIQQVVRGDSAAYFCASFDSQTQETQYFGPGTRLLVL.

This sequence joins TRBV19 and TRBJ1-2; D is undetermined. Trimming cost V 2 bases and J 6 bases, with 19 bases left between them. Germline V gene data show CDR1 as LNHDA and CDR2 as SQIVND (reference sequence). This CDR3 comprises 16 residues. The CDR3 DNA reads TGTGCCAGTAGTATAAGATGGGAGCCCAGATTAGATGGCTACACCTTC. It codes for CASSIRWEPRLDGYTF.

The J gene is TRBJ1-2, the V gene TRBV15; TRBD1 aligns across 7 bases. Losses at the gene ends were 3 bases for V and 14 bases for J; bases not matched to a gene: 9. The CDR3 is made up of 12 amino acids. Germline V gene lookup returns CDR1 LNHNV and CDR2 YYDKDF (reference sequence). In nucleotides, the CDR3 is TGTGCCACCAGCAGGGCACAGGGGCCGCGGACCTTC. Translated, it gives CATSRAQGPRTF.

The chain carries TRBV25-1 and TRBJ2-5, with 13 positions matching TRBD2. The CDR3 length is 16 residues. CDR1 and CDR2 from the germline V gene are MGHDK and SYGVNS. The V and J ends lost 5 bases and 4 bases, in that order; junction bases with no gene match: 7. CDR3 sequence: CASSSRTSGRSETQYF. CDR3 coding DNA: TGTGCCAGCAGTTCTCGGACTAGCGGGAGATCAGAGACCCAGTACTTC.